Following are 17 T cell receptor beta chains from one sample sequenced in a study of naive CD8 T cells in extremely preterm neonates. Study results and limitations: Preterm infants showed shorter CDR3s, fewer N additions and less trimming than older groups.

TCRdb's table, derived via immunoSEQ multiplex PCR, lists solely in-frame clones and lacks some. Of around 25,000 clones in the sample, more than 70% were seen once. Preterm samples came from extremely preterm deliveries at about 22-28 weeks. No antigen is known for these receptors. Sequencing used naive CD8+ T cells from cord blood. These receptors originate from a boy who was born preterm.

The chain joins TRBV19 to TRBJ2-7, with 10 bases lining up with TRBD2. V dropped 3 bases and J dropped 0; count of bases not matched to a gene: 5. The germline V gene encodes CDR1 LNHDA and CDR2 SQIVND (reference sequence). The CDR3 contains 16 residues. DNA of the CDR3: TGTGCCAGTAGTATTTCCGTAGCGGGGGGCTCCTACGAGCAGTACTTC. Translated: CASSISVAGGSYEQYF.

This clone was seen a single time. The genes are TRBV18 and TRBJ2-7, with D perhaps matching TRBD1 (6 bases). V was cut by 1 base and J by 2 bases, with 6 bases left in between. The CDR3 sequence is 13 residues long. CDR1 and CDR2 (germline): KGHSH, LQKENI. The CDR3 region has the DNA TGTGCCAGCTCACCACAGGGGGCCTACGAGCAGTACTTC. Translating gives CASSPQGAYEQYF.

This chain uses TRBV27 with TRBJ1-2; 8 bases fit TRBD1. The CDR3 is 12 amino acids. The germline V gene encodes CDR1 MNHEY and CDR2 SMNVEV (reference sequence). The V and J ends lost 8 bases and 5 bases, in that order; junction bases with no gene match: 4. CDR3 DNA sequence: TGTGCCAGCGGACAGGGTTTTTATGGCTACACCTTC. Protein: CASGQGFYGYTF.

CDR3 DNA: TGTGCCAGCAGTTTGGGACAGGGCACCGGGGAGCTGTTTTTT. Translation: CASSLGQGTGELFF. The chain combines TRBV27 with TRBJ2-2; 9 positions match TRBD1. The CDR3 sequence is 14 residues long. Trimming cost V 3 bases and J 4 bases; bases outside gene matches: 0. Germline CDR1 is MNHEY and CDR2 is SMNVEV (reference sequence).

The chain combines TRBV28 with TRBJ2-7, with 7 nucleotides matching TRBD1. V lost 11 bases, J lost 3 bases, and 7 bases stayed unmatched. CDR3 size: 12 residues. The germline V gene encodes CDR1 MDHEN and CDR2 SYDVKM. CDR3 bases: TGTGCCCCCCGCCGGGACAGCTACGAGCAGTACTTC. Protein product: CAPRRDSYEQYF.

The chain employs TRBV14 and TRBJ2-7; D perhaps matches TRBD2 (6 bases). Germline V lookup: CDR1 SGHDN, CDR2 FVKESK. V was clipped by 1 base and J by 2 bases, with 6 bases between them. The CDR3 runs to 13 residues. The CDR3 spells CASSQASAYEQYF. In nucleotides, the CDR3 is TGTGCCAGCAGCCAAGCTAGCGCCTACGAGCAGTACTTC.

This clone came up once. This chain uses TRBV11-2 with TRBJ2-7; D remains ambiguous. The CDR3 extends over 13 amino acids. Trimming pared 0 bases from V and 4 bases from J, leaving 7 bases between. CDR1 and CDR2 (germline): SGHAT, FQNNGV. The CDR3 DNA reads as TGTGCCAGCAGCTTAGATTTTTTATACGAGCAGTACTTC. Translation: CASSLDFLYEQYF.

This chain uses TRBV6-1 with TRBJ2-3; no definite D call. V lost 6 bases to trimming and J lost 6 bases, with 4 bases between them. Per germline, CDR1 MNHNS and CDR2 SASEGT. CDR3 length equals 10 residues. The CDR3 sequence: CASRLDTQYF. The CDR3 DNA reads TGTGCCAGCAGGCTGGATACGCAGTATTTT.

The V and J genes are TRBV19 and TRBJ2-7; weak D call: TRBD1 (5 bases). This CDR3 is built from 14 residues. The germline CDR1 and CDR2 sequences are LNHDA and SQIVND (reference sequence). V was clipped by 3 bases and J by 2 bases, with 11 bases between them. The CDR3 nucleotides are TGTGCCAGTAGTATTGGGCCAGGGACCTACGAGCAGTACTTC. Translated: CASSIGPGTYEQYF.

The J gene is TRBJ1-2, the V gene TRBV15; 8 positions agree with TRBD1. The CDR3 spans 14 residues. J lost 4 bases, V lost 3 bases, and 4 bases had no gene match. CDR1 is LNHNV, CDR2 YYDKDF, per germline (reference sequence). The CDR3 here is CATSRKTGGYGYTF. The CDR3 nucleotides are TGTGCCACCAGCAGGAAAACAGGGGGCTATGGCTACACCTTC.

The count of this clone is one. The chain is built from TRBV4-1 and TRBJ1-2; D ambiguous. The V gene lost 0 bases and the J gene lost 0 bases, with 5 bases spanning the gap. The CDR3 loop spans 14 amino acids. Germline CDR1 MGHRA, CDR2 YSYEKL. DNA for the CDR3: TGCGCCAGCAGCCAAGAGACCTCTAACTATGGCTACACCTTC. It codes for CASSQETSNYGYTF.

This clone was seen only once. DNA of the CDR3: TGCACCAGCAGCCAAGTAGGCGGGGCCTATAGCACAGATACGCAGTATTTT. This gives the protein CTSSQVGGAYSTDTQYF. This chain uses TRBV1 with TRBJ2-3; the table assigns TRBD2, which was not confirmed against the DNA. TRBV1 is noted as a pseudogene. The CDR3 is 17 amino acids.

With regard to this clone: At one boundary the junction diverges from the germline segment, which might be a read error. This chain joins TRBV27 and TRBJ2-1; 10 nucleotides line up with TRBD2. This CDR3 spans 10 amino acids. The germline V gene has CDR1 MNHEY and CDR2 SMNVEV (reference sequence). CDR3 bases: TGTGCCAGCAGTTCTAGCGGGGGCCTCTTC. Translated, it gives CASSSSGGLF.

The V gene is TRBV30, the J gene TRBJ1-5; 7 bases are a match to TRBD1. Germline CDR1 reads GTSNPN; CDR2 reads SVGIG (reference sequence). V dropped 5 bases and J dropped 2; count of bases not matched to a gene: 0. CDR3 length: 12 residues. CDR3 bases: TGTGCCTGGGACAGGGGCAATCAGCCCCAGCATTTT. It encodes CAWDRGNQPQHF.

V and J are TRBV6-5 and TRBJ2-5; 8 nucleotides agree with TRBD1. The junction had 0 bases not matched to a gene; V was cut back by 2 bases and J by 1 base. Per the germline V gene, CDR1 is MNHEY and CDR2 is SVGAGI. The CDR3 is 14 amino acids. The CDR3, as DNA: TGTGCCAGCAGTTACACAGGGGGCCAAGAGACCCAGTACTTC. Translated: CASSYTGGQETQYF.

The chain recombines TRBV13 with TRBJ1-6; 8 bases map to TRBD1. Germline values: CDR1 PRHDT, CDR2 FYEKMQ (reference sequence). Unmatched junction bases numbered 4, after V lost 5 bases and J lost 7 bases. The CDR3 has 14 amino acids. The CDR3 protein is CASSPGQGNSPLHF. The CDR3, as DNA: TGTGCCAGCAGCCCCGGACAGGGAAATTCACCCCTCCACTTT.

This clone showed up just once. Compared with germline, one end of the junction differs, possibly owing to a read error. This chain links TRBV7-7 with TRBJ2-7; 12 nucleotides agree with TRBD1. CDR3 size: 14 residues. Germline V lookup: CDR1 SSHAT, CDR2 FNYEAQ (reference sequence). DNA of the CDR3: TGTGCTAGCAGCCCGGGACAGGGGGCGTACGAGCAGTACTTC. Translated: CASSPGQGAYEQYF.